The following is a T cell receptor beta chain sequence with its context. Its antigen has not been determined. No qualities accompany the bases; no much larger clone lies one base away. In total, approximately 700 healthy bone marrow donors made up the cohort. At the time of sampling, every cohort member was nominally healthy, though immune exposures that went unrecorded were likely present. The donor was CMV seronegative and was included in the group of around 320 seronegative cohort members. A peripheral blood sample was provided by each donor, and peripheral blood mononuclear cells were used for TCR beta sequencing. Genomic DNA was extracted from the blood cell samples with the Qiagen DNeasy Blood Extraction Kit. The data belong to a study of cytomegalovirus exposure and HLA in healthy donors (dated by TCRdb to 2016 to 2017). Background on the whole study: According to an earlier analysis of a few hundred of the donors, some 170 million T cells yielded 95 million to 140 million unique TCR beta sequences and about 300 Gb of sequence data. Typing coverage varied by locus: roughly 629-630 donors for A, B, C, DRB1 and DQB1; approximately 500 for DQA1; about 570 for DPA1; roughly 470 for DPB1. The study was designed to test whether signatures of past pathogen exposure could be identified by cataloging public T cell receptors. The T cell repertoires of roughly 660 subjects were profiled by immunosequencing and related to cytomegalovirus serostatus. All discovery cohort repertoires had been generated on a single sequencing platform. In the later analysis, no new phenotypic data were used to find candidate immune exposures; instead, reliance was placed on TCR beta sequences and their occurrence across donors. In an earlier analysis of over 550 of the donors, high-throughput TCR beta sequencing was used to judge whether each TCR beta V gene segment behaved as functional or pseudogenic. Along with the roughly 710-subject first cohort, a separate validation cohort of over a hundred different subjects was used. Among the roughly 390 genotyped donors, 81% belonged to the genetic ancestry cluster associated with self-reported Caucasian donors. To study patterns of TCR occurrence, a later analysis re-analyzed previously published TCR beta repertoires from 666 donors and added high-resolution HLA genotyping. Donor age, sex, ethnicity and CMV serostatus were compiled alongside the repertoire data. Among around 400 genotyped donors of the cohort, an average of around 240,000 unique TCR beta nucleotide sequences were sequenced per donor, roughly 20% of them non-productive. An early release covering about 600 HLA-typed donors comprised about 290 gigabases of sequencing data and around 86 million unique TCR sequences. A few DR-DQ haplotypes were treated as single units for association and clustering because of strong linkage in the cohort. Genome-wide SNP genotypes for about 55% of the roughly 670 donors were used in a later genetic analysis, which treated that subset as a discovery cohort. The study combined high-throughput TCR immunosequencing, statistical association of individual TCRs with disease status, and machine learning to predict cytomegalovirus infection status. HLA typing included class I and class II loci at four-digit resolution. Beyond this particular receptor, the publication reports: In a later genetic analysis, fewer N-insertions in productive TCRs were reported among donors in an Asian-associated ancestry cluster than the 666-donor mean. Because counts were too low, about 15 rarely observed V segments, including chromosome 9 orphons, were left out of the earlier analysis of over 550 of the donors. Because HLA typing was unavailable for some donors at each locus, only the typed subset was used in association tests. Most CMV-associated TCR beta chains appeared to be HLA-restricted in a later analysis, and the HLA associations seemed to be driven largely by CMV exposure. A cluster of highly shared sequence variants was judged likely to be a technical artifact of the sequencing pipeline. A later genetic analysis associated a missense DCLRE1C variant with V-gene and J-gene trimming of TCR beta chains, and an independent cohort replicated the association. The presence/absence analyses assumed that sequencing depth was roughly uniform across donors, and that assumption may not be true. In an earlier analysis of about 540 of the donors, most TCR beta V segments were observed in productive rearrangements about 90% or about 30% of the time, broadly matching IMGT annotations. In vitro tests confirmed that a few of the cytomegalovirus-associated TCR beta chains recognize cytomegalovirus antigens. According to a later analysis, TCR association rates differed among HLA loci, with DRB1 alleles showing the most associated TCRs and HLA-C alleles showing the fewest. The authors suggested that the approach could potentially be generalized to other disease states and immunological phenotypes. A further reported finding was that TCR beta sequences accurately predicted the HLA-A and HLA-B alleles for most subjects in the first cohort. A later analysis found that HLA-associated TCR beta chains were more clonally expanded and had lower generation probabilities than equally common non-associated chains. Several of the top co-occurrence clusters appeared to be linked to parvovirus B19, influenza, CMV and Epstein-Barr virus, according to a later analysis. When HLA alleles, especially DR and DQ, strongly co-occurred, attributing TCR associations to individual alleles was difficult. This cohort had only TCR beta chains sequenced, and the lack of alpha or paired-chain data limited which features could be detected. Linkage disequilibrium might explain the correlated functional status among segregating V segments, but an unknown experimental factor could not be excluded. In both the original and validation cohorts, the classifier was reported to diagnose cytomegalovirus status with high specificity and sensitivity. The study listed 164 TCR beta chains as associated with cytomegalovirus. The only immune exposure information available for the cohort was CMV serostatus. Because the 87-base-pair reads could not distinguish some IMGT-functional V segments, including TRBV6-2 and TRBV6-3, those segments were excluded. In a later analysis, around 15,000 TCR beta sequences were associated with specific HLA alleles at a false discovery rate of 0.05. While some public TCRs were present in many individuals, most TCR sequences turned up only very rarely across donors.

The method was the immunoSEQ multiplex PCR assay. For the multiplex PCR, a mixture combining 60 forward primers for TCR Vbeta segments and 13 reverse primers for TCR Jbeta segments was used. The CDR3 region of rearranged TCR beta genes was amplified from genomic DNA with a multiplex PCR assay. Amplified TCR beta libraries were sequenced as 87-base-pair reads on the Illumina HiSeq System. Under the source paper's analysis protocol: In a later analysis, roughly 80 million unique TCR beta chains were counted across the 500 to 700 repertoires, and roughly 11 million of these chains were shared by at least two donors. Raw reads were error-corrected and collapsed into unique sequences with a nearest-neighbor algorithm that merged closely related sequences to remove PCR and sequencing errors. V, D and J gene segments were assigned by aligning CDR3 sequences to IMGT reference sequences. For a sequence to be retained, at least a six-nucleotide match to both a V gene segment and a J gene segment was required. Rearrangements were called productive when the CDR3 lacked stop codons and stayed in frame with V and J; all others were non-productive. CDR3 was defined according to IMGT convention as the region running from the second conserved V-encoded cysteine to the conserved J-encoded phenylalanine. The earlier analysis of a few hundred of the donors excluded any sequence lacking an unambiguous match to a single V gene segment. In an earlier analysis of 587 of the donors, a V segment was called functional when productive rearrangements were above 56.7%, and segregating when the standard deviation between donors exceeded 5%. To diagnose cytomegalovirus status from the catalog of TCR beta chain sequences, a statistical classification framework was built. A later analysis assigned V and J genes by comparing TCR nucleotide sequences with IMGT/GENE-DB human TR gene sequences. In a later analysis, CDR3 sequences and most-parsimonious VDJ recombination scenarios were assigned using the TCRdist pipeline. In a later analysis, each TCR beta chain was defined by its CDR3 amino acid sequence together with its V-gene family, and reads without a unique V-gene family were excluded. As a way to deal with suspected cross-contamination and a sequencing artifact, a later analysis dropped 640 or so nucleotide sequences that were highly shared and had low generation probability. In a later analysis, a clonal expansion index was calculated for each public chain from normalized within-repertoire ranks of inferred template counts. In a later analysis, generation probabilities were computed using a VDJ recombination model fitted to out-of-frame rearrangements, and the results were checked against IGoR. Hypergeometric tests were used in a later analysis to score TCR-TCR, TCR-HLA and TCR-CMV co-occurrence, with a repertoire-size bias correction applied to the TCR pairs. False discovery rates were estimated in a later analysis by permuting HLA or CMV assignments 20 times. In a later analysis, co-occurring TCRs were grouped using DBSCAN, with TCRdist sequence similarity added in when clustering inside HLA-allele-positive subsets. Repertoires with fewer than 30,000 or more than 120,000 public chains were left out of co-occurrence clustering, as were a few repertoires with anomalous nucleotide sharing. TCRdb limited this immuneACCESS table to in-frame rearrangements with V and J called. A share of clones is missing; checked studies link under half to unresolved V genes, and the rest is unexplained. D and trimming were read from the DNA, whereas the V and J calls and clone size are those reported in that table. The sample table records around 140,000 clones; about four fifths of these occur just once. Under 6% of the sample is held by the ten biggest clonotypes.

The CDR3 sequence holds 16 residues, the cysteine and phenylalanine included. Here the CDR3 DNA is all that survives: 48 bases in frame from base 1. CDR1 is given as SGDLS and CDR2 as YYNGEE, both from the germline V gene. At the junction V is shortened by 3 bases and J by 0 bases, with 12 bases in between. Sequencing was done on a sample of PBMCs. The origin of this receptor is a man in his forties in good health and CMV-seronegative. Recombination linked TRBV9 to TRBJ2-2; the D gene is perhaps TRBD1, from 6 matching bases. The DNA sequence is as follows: TGTGCCAGCAGCGCTTCCGGGACACCGAACACCGGGGAGCTGTTTTTT. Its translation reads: CASSASGTPNTGELFF. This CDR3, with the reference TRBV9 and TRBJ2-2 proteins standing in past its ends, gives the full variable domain DSGVTQTPKHLITATGQRVTLRCSPRSGDLSVYWYQQSLDQGLQFLIQYYNGEERAKGNILERFSAQQFPDLHSELNLSSLELGDSALYFCASSASGTPNTGELFFGEGSRLTVL.